This T cell receptor (beta chain) was retrieved from a study of beta chain features in type 1 diabetes. This clone was counted only a few times. The antigen is unknown. The CDR3 runs 13 residues. Germline-derived CDR1 and CDR2 are KGHSH and LQKENI. V shed 6 bases and J shed 4 bases, with 10 bases lying between them. Broader study findings: Any HLA type influence on TCRB rearrangement was left unresolved here. TCRB CDR3 length was moderately but significantly reduced in all four CD4+ subsets of Type 1 diabetes patients.

Each of the CD4+ naive, central memory, regulatory and stem cell-like memory populations was sorted via CD45RO/CCR7/CD25/CD127/CD95/CD27. Once sorted, every population was more than 98% pure. Expressed TCRB transcripts were sequenced because the entire RNA isolate underwent reverse transcription. This table comes from immunoSEQ multiplex PCR, and its TCRdb copy is limited to in-frame clones, with some not included. The table lists more than 250,000 clones, over 12% of them singletons. The receptor was isolated from a man between 18 and 29 years old with type 1 diabetes. V and J are TRBV18 and TRBJ1-5; D is unclear. Sequenced sample: naive CD4+ T cells from blood. The CDR3 reads CASSQRGNQPQHF. The CDR3 DNA sequence: TGTGCCAGCTCTCAAAGAGGAAATCAGCCCCAGCATTTT.